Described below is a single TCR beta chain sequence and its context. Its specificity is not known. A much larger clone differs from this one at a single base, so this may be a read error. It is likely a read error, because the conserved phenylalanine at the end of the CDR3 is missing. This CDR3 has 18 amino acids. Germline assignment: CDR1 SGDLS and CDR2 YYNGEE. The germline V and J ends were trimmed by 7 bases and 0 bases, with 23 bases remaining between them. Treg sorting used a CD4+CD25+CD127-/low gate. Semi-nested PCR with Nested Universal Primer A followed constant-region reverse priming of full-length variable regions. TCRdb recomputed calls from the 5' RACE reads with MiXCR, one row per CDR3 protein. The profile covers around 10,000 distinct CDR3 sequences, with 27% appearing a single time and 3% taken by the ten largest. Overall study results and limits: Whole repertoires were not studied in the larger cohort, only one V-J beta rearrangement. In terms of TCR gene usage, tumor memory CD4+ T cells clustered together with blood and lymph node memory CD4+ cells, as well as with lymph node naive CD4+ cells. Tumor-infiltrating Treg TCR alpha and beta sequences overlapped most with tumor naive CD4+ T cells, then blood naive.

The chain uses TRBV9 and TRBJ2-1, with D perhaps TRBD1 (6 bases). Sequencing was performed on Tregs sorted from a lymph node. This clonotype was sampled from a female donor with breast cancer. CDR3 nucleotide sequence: TGTGCCAGCGGTCGGCGGCTAGCAGGGGCTTCCTCCTACAATGAGCAGTTCCTC. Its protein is CASGRRLAGASSYNEQFL.